This entry features one T cell receptor (beta chain) sequence. The entry originates in a study of technical replicates of blood from a handful of donors. Looked up from germline, CDR1 is MNHEY and CDR2 is SMNVEV (reference sequence). This CDR3 region has 14 residues. Trimming took 5 bases from V and 2 from J; bases not matched to a gene: 6. Using immunoSEQ multiplex PCR, the repertoire was profiled, and TCRdb retains in-frame clones only, with some absent. The data show about 56,000 clones, with about 94% seen just once and around 4.4% held by the top ten. This chain joins TRBV27 and TRBJ2-7; 7 bases are a match to TRBD1. The source material was PBMCs. This sequence was found in a human donor in good health. Some clones in this sample may be carry-over from other donors' samples. The CDR3 nucleotides are TGTGCCAGCAGTGTCCGGGACAGACCCTACGAGCAGTACTTC. Its translation: CASSVRDRPYEQYF.